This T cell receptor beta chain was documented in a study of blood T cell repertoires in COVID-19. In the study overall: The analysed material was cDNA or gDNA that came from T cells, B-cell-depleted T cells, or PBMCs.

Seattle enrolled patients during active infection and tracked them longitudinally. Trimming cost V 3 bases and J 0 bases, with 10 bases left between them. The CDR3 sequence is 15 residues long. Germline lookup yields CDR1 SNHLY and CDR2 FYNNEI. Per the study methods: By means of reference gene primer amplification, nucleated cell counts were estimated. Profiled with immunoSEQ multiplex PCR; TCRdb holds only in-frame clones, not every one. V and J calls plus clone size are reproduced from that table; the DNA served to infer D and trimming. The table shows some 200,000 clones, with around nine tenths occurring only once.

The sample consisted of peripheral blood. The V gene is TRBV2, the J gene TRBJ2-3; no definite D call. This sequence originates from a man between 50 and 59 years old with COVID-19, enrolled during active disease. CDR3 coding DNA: TGTGCCAGCAGTGAGATAAGTCAGAGCACAGATACGCAGTATTTT. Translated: CASSEISQSTDTQYF.